These T cell receptor beta chains were read from a single sample in a study of blood T cell repertoires in COVID-19. The table came from immunoSEQ multiplex PCR; TCRdb's copy has only in-frame clones and leaves some out. The repertoire consists of approximately 69,000 clones, with 90% occurring once and the leading ten covering 5% to 6%. The sample consisted of peripheral blood. These receptors were taken from a man in his forties or fifties with acute or convalescent COVID-19. Both conserved end residues are part of each CDR3. The order of the fields is J gene, D gene, V gene, clone size, CDR3 protein, CDR3 DNA. D genes are given only for firm matches. Clone sizes are given selectively: once, few, many, or a class where the clone is expanded.

TRBJ1-5 | - | TRBV19 | - | CASSIARGKNQPQHF | TGTGCCAGTAGTATAGCAAGGGGCAAAAATCAGCCCCAGCATTTT
TRBJ2-3 | - | TRBV12-3/TRBV12-4 | - | CASSLRGPDTQYF | TGTGCCAGCAGTTTAAGGGGCCCAGATACGCAGTATTTT
TRBJ2-6 | TRBD1 | TRBV19 | - | CASSSPGTGAYSGANVLTF | TGTGCCAGTAGTTCTCCCGGGACAGGGGCGTACTCTGGGGCCAACGTCCTGACTTTC
TRBJ2-7 | TRBD1 | TRBV19 | few | CASSTQTGSYEQYF | TGTGCCAGTAGTACTCAGACAGGGTCCTACGAGCAGTACTTC
TRBJ1-1 | TRBD1 | TRBV4-1 | - | CASSRYTQGLMNTEAFF | TGCGCCAGCAGCCGATACACACAGGGGTTGATGAACACTGAAGCTTTCTTT
TRBJ1-4 | - | TRBV9 | - | CASSPQTGRAEEKLFF | TGTGCCAGCAGCCCACAAACAGGGCGGGCGGAAGAAAAACTGTTTTTT
TRBJ1-5 | TRBD1 | TRBV7-2 | - | CASSSPAGTGAGQPQHF | TGTGCCAGCAGCTCCCCAGCCGGGACAGGGGCTGGTCAGCCCCAGCATTTT
TRBJ2-5 | - | TRBV7-2 | - | CASSLEQPGQETQYF | TGTGCCAGCAGCTTAGAACAGCCTGGTCAAGAGACCCAGTACTTC
TRBJ2-1 | TRBD2 | TRBV9 | - | CASSVELAGHNEQFF | TGTGCCAGCAGCGTGGAACTAGCGGGCCACAATGAGCAGTTCTTC
TRBJ2-3 | TRBD2 | TRBV7-8 | - | CASSLVSSGPTDTQYF | TGTGCCAGCAGCTTAGTGTCTAGCGGGCCCACAGATACGCAGTATTTT
TRBJ2-5 | TRBD1 | TRBV24-1 | - | CATSDPRTGPETQYF | TGTGCCACCAGTGACCCTAGGACAGGGCCAGAGACCCAGTACTTC
TRBJ1-1 | TRBD1 | TRBV7-2 | - | CASSLGQGRTEAFF | TGTGCCAGCAGCTTGGGACAGGGAAGGACTGAAGCTTTCTTT
TRBJ1-2 | - | TRBV7-9 | - | CASSSFRGTEGYTF | TGTGCCAGCAGCTCGTTTAGGGGAACGGAGGGCTACACCTTC
TRBJ2-3 | - | TRBV4-2 | - | CASSHPTSQRTDTQYF | TGTGCCAGCAGCCACCCCACTAGTCAACGCACAGATACGCAGTATTTT
TRBJ1-1 | - | TRBV5-1 | - | CASSHQGSIMNTEAFF | TGCGCCAGCAGCCACCAGGGGTCCATTATGAACACTGAAGCTTTCTTT
TRBJ1-5 | - | TRBV7-2 | - | CASSLDGGDQPQHF | TGTGCCAGCAGCTTAGATGGCGGAGATCAGCCCCAGCATTTT
TRBJ2-5 | TRBD2 | TRBV19 | - | CASIPAGGETQYF | TGTGCCAGTATCCCAGCGGGGGGGGAGACCCAGTACTTC
TRBJ1-2 | - | TRBV5-4 | - | CASSLAGVVGYTF | TGTGCCAGCAGCTTGGCAGGGGTGGTTGGCTACACCTTC
TRBJ2-6 | - | TRBV7-9 | - | CASSRPGSGANVLTF | TGTGCCAGCAGCCGCCCGGGCTCTGGGGCCAACGTCCTGACTTTC
TRBJ2-1 | TRBD1 | TRBV27 | - | CASSPSTGSFNYEQFF | TGTGCCAGCAGCCCCTCGACAGGGAGTTTTAACTATGAGCAGTTCTTC
TRBJ2-2 | TRBD1 | TRBV27 | - | CASTITGVGTGELFF | TGTGCCAGCACAATAACAGGGGTGGGCACCGGGGAGCTGTTTTTT
TRBJ1-2 | TRBD1 | TRBV19 | - | CASGTGALNYGYTF | TGTGCCAGCGGCACAGGGGCCCTTAACTATGGCTACACCTTC
TRBJ2-3 | TRBD2 | TRBV2 | once | CASSLAGGTSTDTQYF | TGTGCCAGCAGCTTAGCGGGAGGGACAAGCACAGATACGCAGTATTTT
TRBJ2-2 | TRBD2 | TRBV10-3 | once | CAATGAGRAGELFF | TGTGCCGCGACCGGAGCGGGACGGGCCGGGGAGCTGTTTTTT
TRBJ2-1 | TRBD2 | TRBV3-1/TRBV3-2 | - | CASSQEEAWLAGGDEQFF | TGTGCCAGCAGCCAAGAAGAGGCGTGGCTAGCGGGAGGCGATGAGCAGTTCTTC
TRBJ1-1 | - | TRBV6-5 | - | CASSRYRVRTEAFF | TGTGCCAGCAGCCGGTACAGGGTTCGGACTGAAGCTTTCTTT
TRBJ1-4 | TRBD1 | TRBV15 | - | CATSRTDRASLFF | TGTGCCACCAGCAGAACCGACAGGGCGAGCCTGTTTTTT
TRBJ1-1 | - | TRBV19 | once | CASSVGGTEAFF | TGTGCCAGTAGTGTGGGGGGCACTGAAGCTTTCTTT
TRBJ1-3 | - | TRBV3-1/TRBV3-2 | - | CASSQASSGNTIYF | TGTGCCAGCAGCCAAGCCAGCTCTGGAAACACCATATATTTT
TRBJ2-3 | TRBD2 | TRBV5-8 | - | CASSPKTSDSTDTQYF | TGTGCCAGCAGCCCAAAGACTAGCGACTCGACAGATACGCAGTATTTT
TRBJ1-5 | - | TRBV24-1 | few | CATSEQGRKPQHF | TGTGCCACCAGTGAGCAGGGTCGGAAGCCCCAGCATTTT
TRBJ1-1 | - | TRBV3-1/TRBV3-2 | - | CASSQGAAPEAFF | TGTGCCAGCAGCCAAGGGGCTGCTCCCGAAGCTTTCTTT
TRBJ2-4 | TRBD2 | TRBV6-5 | - | CASRSLAENIQYF | TGTGCCAGCAGGTCTCTAGCGGAAAACATTCAGTACTTC
TRBJ2-1 | - | TRBV5-4 | - | CASSMQRARKDNEQFF | TGTGCCAGCAGCATGCAGAGGGCCAGAAAAGACAATGAGCAGTTCTTC
TRBJ2-5 | - | TRBV5-1 | - | CASSPKTSPPQETQYF | TGCGCCAGCAGCCCTAAAACGTCCCCTCCTCAAGAGACCCAGTACTTC
TRBJ1-1 | - | TRBV10-2 | - | CASSESRFEAFF | TGCGCCAGCAGTGAGTCCCGGTTTGAAGCTTTCTTT
TRBJ2-3 | - | TRBV5-8 | - | CASSLTGINTDTQYF | TGTGCCAGCAGCTTAACCGGGATCAACACAGATACGCAGTATTTT
TRBJ1-1 | - | TRBV11-2 | - | CASSPLRRGNTEAFF | TGTGCCAGCAGCCCGCTGCGGAGAGGGAACACTGAAGCTTTCTTT
TRBJ2-3 | TRBD2 | TRBV7-9 | - | CASSLAGGRAGDTQYF | TGTGCCAGCAGCTTAGCTGGCGGGAGGGCCGGAGATACGCAGTATTTT
TRBJ2-2 | - | TRBV2 | - | CASTVLSTGELFF | TGTGCCAGCACGGTTTTAAGCACCGGGGAGCTGTTTTTT
TRBJ2-2 | - | TRBV7-9 | - | CASGPGHLTGELFF | TGTGCCAGCGGCCCGGGACACCTCACCGGGGAGCTGTTTTTT
TRBJ2-7 | TRBD2 | TRBV6-5 | - | CASGGRTSGLVEQYF | TGTGCCAGCGGAGGTAGGACTAGCGGACTTGTCGAGCAGTACTTC
TRBJ2-7 | TRBD1 | TRBV6-6 | - | CASSPLPGTGKINEQYF | TGTGCCAGCAGTCCTCTTCCCGGGACAGGGAAGATCAACGAGCAGTACTTC
TRBJ2-6 | - | TRBV12-3/TRBV12-4 | few | CASSFNGANVLTF | TGTGCCAGCAGTTTCAATGGGGCCAACGTCCTGACTTTC
TRBJ1-1 | - | TRBV9 | - | CASSDREDTEAFF | TGTGCCAGCAGCGACCGGGAAGACACTGAAGCTTTCTTT
TRBJ1-5 | - | TRBV19 | - | CASSIDGGKGMGNQPQHF | TGTGCCAGTAGTATAGACGGCGGTAAAGGCATGGGCAATCAGCCCCAGCATTTT
TRBJ2-1 | TRBD2 | TRBV19 | - | CASSRIAGGHNEQFF | TGTGCCAGTAGCCGGATAGCGGGAGGCCACAATGAGCAGTTCTTC
TRBJ1-1 | - | TRBV5-5 | - | CASSFSSPGSNTEAFF | TGTGCCAGCAGCTTTAGTTCTCCAGGGTCCAACACTGAAGCTTTCTTT
TRBJ1-1 | - | TRBV6-5 | - | CASSYSGAIPFSEAFF | TGTGCCAGCAGTTACTCGGGGGCCATCCCCTTCTCTGAAGCTTTCTTT
TRBJ2-1 | TRBD2 | TRBV9 | - | CASSVALAGADNEQFF | TGTGCCAGCAGCGTAGCACTAGCGGGAGCCGACAATGAGCAGTTCTTC
TRBJ2-3 | TRBD2 | TRBV4-1 | - | CASSHGLTSGSTDTQYF | TGCGCCAGCAGCCACGGCTTGACTAGCGGGAGCACAGATACGCAGTATTTT
TRBJ1-5 | TRBD1 | TRBV6-2/TRBV6-3 | few | CASTPTGSNQPQHF | TGTGCCAGCACCCCGACAGGGAGCAATCAGCCCCAGCATTTT
TRBJ2-3 | - | TRBV5-3 | - | CARSLVGGEVDTQYF | TGTGCCAGAAGCTTGGTGGGAGGAGAGGTAGATACGCAGTATTTT
TRBJ1-2 | TRBD1 | TRBV24-1 | once | CATSGTGAGYTF | TGTGCCACCAGTGGGACAGGGGCGGGCTACACCTTC
TRBJ1-1 | - | TRBV28 | - | CASRSAEANTEAFF | TGTGCCAGCAGGTCCGCTGAGGCGAACACTGAAGCTTTCTTT
TRBJ2-3 | TRBD2 | TRBV12-3/TRBV12-4 | - | CATRLAGTDTQYF | TGTGCCACCAGACTAGCCGGCACAGATACGCAGTATTTT
TRBJ2-7 | - | TRBV2 | - | CASSEAAVLGEQYF | TGTGCCAGCAGTGAAGCGGCCGTTCTTGGCGAGCAGTACTTC